A selection of T cell receptor beta chains follows, all from one sample in a study of identical twins. TCRdb re-analysed the 5' RACE reads in MiXCR, keeping a single row per CDR3 protein. The sample shows hundreds of thousands of distinct CDR3 sequences, about 20% of them seen only once. This sample also appeared in a second study, on T cells expressing NK-cell markers.

The specimen was PBMCs. Receptors were obtained from a woman aged 18-35 years in good health. The CDR3 runs from the conserved cysteine through the conserved F or W. Only some rows state a clone size, as once, few, many or a class for expanded clones.

v_call: TRBV5-5; clone_size: .; j_call: TRBJ2-7; cdr3_aa: CASKKGEYEQYF
v_call: TRBV9; clone_size: few; j_call: TRBJ2-7; cdr3_aa: CASSSWDREQYF
v_call: TRBV6-5; clone_size: .; j_call: TRBJ2-2; cdr3_aa: CASSYQTDRAARELFF
v_call: TRBV6-1; clone_size: .; j_call: TRBJ2-1; cdr3_aa: CASSLRAGRNEQFF
v_call: TRBV6-1; clone_size: few; j_call: TRBJ1-5; cdr3_aa: CASIPAGTSNQPQHF
v_call: TRBV27; clone_size: few; j_call: TRBJ2-7; cdr3_aa: CASPVPSSGSCEQYF
v_call: TRBV5-1; clone_size: .; j_call: TRBJ2-1; cdr3_aa: CASSRSAGVTYNEQFF
v_call: TRBV20-1; clone_size: .; j_call: TRBJ1-2; cdr3_aa: CSADKGGYGYTF
v_call: TRBV3-1; clone_size: .; j_call: TRBJ2-7; cdr3_aa: CASSLRFEQYF
v_call: TRBV19; clone_size: .; j_call: TRBJ2-1; cdr3_aa: CASSIGRPSSYNEQFF
v_call: TRBV7-2; clone_size: .; j_call: TRBJ2-7; cdr3_aa: CASSLSTRLSSYEQYF
v_call: TRBV6-5; clone_size: many; j_call: TRBJ1-4; cdr3_aa: CASSSAPRAEKLFF
v_call: TRBV7-2; clone_size: .; j_call: TRBJ2-5; cdr3_aa: CASSFSFGRETQYF
v_call: TRBV12-3/TRBV12-4; clone_size: many; j_call: TRBJ1-6; cdr3_aa: CASSFSGSSYNSPLHF
v_call: TRBV5-6; clone_size: few; j_call: TRBJ2-7; cdr3_aa: CASSSDRGGEQYF
v_call: TRBV6-1; clone_size: few; j_call: TRBJ2-5; cdr3_aa: CASSRSGRLLSGGQYF
v_call: TRBV10-3; clone_size: many; j_call: TRBJ2-1; cdr3_aa: CAISPMGGSSYNEQFF
v_call: TRBV7-9; clone_size: few; j_call: TRBJ1-2; cdr3_aa: CASSSPGRPANYGYTF
v_call: TRBV5-1; clone_size: many; j_call: TRBJ2-7; cdr3_aa: CASSRGLAGVNEQYF
v_call: TRBV10-3; clone_size: few; j_call: TRBJ1-1; cdr3_aa: CAISEFGQLNTEAFF
v_call: TRBV20-1; clone_size: .; j_call: TRBJ2-7; cdr3_aa: CSARGGTSPNPYEQYF
v_call: TRBV4-3; clone_size: .; j_call: TRBJ2-7; cdr3_aa: CASSQGQGGEQYF
v_call: TRBV21-1; clone_size: .; j_call: TRBJ2-2; cdr3_aa: CASISRGQLNTGELFF
v_call: TRBV5-1; clone_size: .; j_call: TRBJ2-7; cdr3_aa: CASSAGTSVGSEQYF
v_call: TRBV29-1; clone_size: few; j_call: TRBJ2-5; cdr3_aa: CSARTPQETQYF
v_call: TRBV12-5; clone_size: few; j_call: TRBJ2-3; cdr3_aa: CASGSALPSTDTQYF
v_call: TRBV6-2/TRBV6-3; clone_size: few; j_call: TRBJ1-1; cdr3_aa: CASTARGATEAFF
v_call: TRBV12-3/TRBV12-4; clone_size: .; j_call: TRBJ1-1; cdr3_aa: CASSFRGGPKAEAFF
v_call: TRBV15; clone_size: .; j_call: TRBJ2-3; cdr3_aa: CATSPLTDTQYF
v_call: TRBV12-3/TRBV12-4; clone_size: .; j_call: TRBJ1-2; cdr3_aa: CASSLGVLYGYTF
v_call: TRBV20-1; clone_size: many; j_call: TRBJ2-1; cdr3_aa: CSARAPGWDEQFF
v_call: TRBV10-3; clone_size: few; j_call: TRBJ2-7; cdr3_aa: CAISERAGEAYEQYF
v_call: TRBV20-1; clone_size: few; j_call: TRBJ2-4; cdr3_aa: CSVVTTSGRGGSDIQYF
v_call: TRBV5-6; clone_size: .; j_call: TRBJ2-1; cdr3_aa: CASSALTSGTKAYNEQFF
v_call: TRBV9; clone_size: .; j_call: TRBJ2-5; cdr3_aa: CASSVRPGETQYF
v_call: TRBV6-1; clone_size: .; j_call: TRBJ2-3; cdr3_aa: CASRDPGGISTDTQYF
v_call: TRBV18; clone_size: few; j_call: TRBJ2-1; cdr3_aa: CASSPLPGQGYNEQFF
v_call: TRBV12-3/TRBV12-4; clone_size: many; j_call: TRBJ1-2; cdr3_aa: CASSPFGGTNYGYTF
v_call: TRBV6-1; clone_size: once; j_call: TRBJ2-1; cdr3_aa: CASSAISGAVYNEQFF
v_call: TRBV25-1; clone_size: .; j_call: TRBJ2-7; cdr3_aa: CASSPKTGTGGVEQYF
v_call: TRBV20-1; clone_size: .; j_call: TRBJ1-4; cdr3_aa: CSAKWGSTIEKLFF
v_call: TRBV7-6; clone_size: .; j_call: TRBJ2-1; cdr3_aa: CASSLGGSVHEQFF